The next 27 T cell receptor beta chains were all read from a single sample in a study of T cell responses to AZD1222 COVID-19 vaccine (dated by TCRdb to 2020 to 2023). Library construction relied on the immunoSEQ multiplex PCR assay. TCRdb retrieved this table from immuneACCESS and kept in-frame rearrangements only. Not all clones are present; in checked studies, unresolved V genes account for under half, and no reason is known for the remainder. The sample records approximately 140,000 clones, about 93% of which are singletons. The ten biggest clones cover approximately 5% of the sample. The time point label, as the study defines it: baseline before first vaccination. The specimen was peripheral blood, collected on day 0 of AZD1222 vaccination. The receptor set was obtained from an adult in good health.

This clone was observed a single time. The chain links TRBV6-5 to TRBJ1-1; a weak D match, TRBD1 (6 bases). The CDR3 runs to 14 residues. The V end lost 2 bases, the J end lost 8 bases, and 15 bases lay between the germline ends. Germline-derived CDR1 and CDR2 are MNHEY and SVGAGI. DNA for the CDR3: TGTGCCAGCAGTTACACGTTCCCTGACAGGGAAGCTTTCTTT. Residues: CASSYTFPDREAFF.

In this sample, this clone turned up once. The rearrangement joins TRBV5-6 to TRBJ2-1; D gene ambiguous. Trimming left V 0 bases short and J 7 bases short, with 8 bases between. Germline CDR1 is SGHDT and CDR2 is YYEEEE. The CDR3 is 13 amino acids. This chain's CDR3 is CASSLGGRNEQFF. In DNA, the CDR3 is TGTGCCAGCAGCTTGGGAGGACGAAATGAGCAGTTCTTC.

V is TRBV5-1 and J is TRBJ2-5; 9 nucleotides match TRBD1. Germline loops: CDR1 SGHRS, CDR2 YFSETQ. After removal of 2 bases from V and 5 bases from J, the junction contained 1 base not matched to a gene. This CDR3 has 13 residues. The CDR3 region has the DNA TGCGCCAGCAGCTTCGGACAGGGGGAGACCCAGTACTTC. Translating it yields CASSFGQGETQYF.

This chain connects TRBV6-6 to TRBJ1-5, with 8 bases fitting TRBD1. In germline, CDR1 is MNHNY, CDR2 SVGAGI (reference sequence). J was trimmed by 5 bases and V by 0 bases; bases with no gene match: 3. The CDR3 sequence is 15 residues long. Here the CDR3 DNA reads TGTGCCAGCAGTTACTCGACAGGGGTGCATCAGCCCCAGCATTTT. Translation gives CASSYSTGVHQPQHF.

The rearrangement uses TRBV29-1 and TRBJ2-1; 9 bases fit TRBD1. This CDR3 comprises 15 residues. CDR1 is SQVTM, CDR2 ANQGSEA, per germline. V shed 2 bases and J 4 bases; nucleotides not matched to a gene: 6. This CDR3 is CSVERTGATYNEQFF. DNA for the CDR3: TGCAGCGTTGAAAGGACAGGGGCCACTTACAATGAGCAGTTCTTC.

The chain couples TRBV20-1 to TRBJ1-6; 7 positions agree with TRBD1. V shed 3 bases and J 7 bases; nucleotides not matched to a gene: 9. Germline V gene sequence: CDR1 DFQATT, CDR2 SNEGSKA (reference sequence). This CDR3 has 15 residues. The CDR3 reads CSASRDREGNSPLHF. The CDR3 nucleotides are TGCAGTGCTAGTCGAGACAGGGAGGGAAATTCACCCCTCCACTTT.

The V and J genes are TRBV5-5 and TRBJ2-2; D may be TRBD1 (6 bases). Germline V gene lookup returns CDR1 SGHKS and CDR2 YYEKEE (reference sequence). V dropped 2 bases and J dropped 4 bases, with 12 bases sitting between them. CDR3 length: 15 amino acids. DNA for the CDR3: TGTGCCAGCAGCTTTGCCAGGGGAATCACCGGGGAGCTGTTTTTT. Amino acid sequence: CASSFARGITGELFF.

The V call is TRBV14, the J call TRBJ1-4, with D unresolved. Germline V gives CDR1 SGHDN, CDR2 FVKESK. The CDR3 runs 14 residues. Trimming took 4 bases from V and 6 from J, leaving 12 bases between them. CDR3 loop: CASSLGSWDEKLFF. The DNA of the CDR3 is TGTGCCAGCAGCCTCGGGTCGTGGGATGAAAAACTGTTTTTT.

The genes are TRBV6-2 or TRBV6-3 and TRBJ1-1, with D possibly matching TRBD1 (5 bases). Trimming took 4 bases from V and 11 from J, leaving 14 bases between them. CDR1 and CDR2 from the germline V gene are MNHEY and SVGEGT. CDR3 length equals 12 residues. As DNA, the CDR3 is TGTGCCAGCAGTTCAGGGACGATCAGGGCTTTCTTT. It codes for CASSSGTIRAFF.

J is TRBJ2-3 and V is TRBV4-1, with a weak D call TRBD2 (5 bases). This CDR3 comprises 16 residues. Germline V CDR1 and CDR2: MGHRA, YSYEKL. Trimming cost V 0 bases and J 2 bases, with 12 bases left between them. CDR3 coding DNA: TGCGCCAGCAGCCAAGATTGGAGGATAAACACAGATACGCAGTATTTT. Protein: CASSQDWRINTDTQYF.

A few counts support this clone. The CDR3: CASSEEGTSLNTEAFF. The CDR3 bases are TGTGCCAGCAGTGAAGAGGGCACATCCCTGAACACTGAAGCTTTCTTT. The gene calls are TRBV2 and TRBJ1-1; no firm D call. V lost 1 base and J lost 0, with 12 bases in between. From germline, CDR1 is SNHLY and CDR2 FYNNEI. The CDR3 has 16 amino acids.

The genes are TRBV4-1 and TRBJ1-6, with D perhaps TRBD1 (5 bases). The CDR3 runs 17 residues. Trimming left V 0 bases short and J 0 bases short, with 9 bases between. The V gene's germline CDR1 is MGHRA and CDR2 YSYEKL. CDR3 DNA: TGCGCCAGCAGCCAAGAGGGGGGGGTCTCCTATAATTCACCCCTCCACTTT. It translates to CASSQEGGVSYNSPLHF.

The genes are TRBV9 and TRBJ2-1, with a possible D match to TRBD2 (5 bases). This CDR3 is 17 amino acids long. Trimming pared 0 bases from V and 4 bases from J, leaving 17 bases between. Germline CDR1 reads SGDLS; CDR2 reads YYNGEE. In DNA, the CDR3 is TGTGCCAGCAGCGTAGACCCTCCCAGCGGAGTATACAATGAGCAGTTCTTC. It yields the protein CASSVDPPSGVYNEQFF.

This rearrangement joins TRBV7-8 to TRBJ2-2; maybe TRBD2 (6 bases). Germline values: CDR1 SGHVS, CDR2 FQNEAQ. The CDR3 contains 16 residues. Trimming left V 2 bases short and J 4 bases short, with 14 bases between. The CDR3 loop is CASSLRAGHGTGELFF. The CDR3 bases are TGTGCCAGCAGCTTAAGGGCGGGGCACGGCACCGGGGAGCTGTTTTTT.

This chain links TRBV27 with TRBJ2-2, with a tentative D call TRBD1 (6 bases). Trimming cost V 5 bases and J 4 bases, with 17 bases left between them. Germline V gene data show CDR1 as MNHEY and CDR2 as SMNVEV (reference sequence). The CDR3 is made up of 16 amino acids. CDR3 DNA: TGTGCCAGCAGTAAACTACAGGGCCCAGGCACCGGGGAGCTGTTTTTT. Translating it yields CASSKLQGPGTGELFF.

This sequence joins TRBV5-8 and TRBJ1-6; D ambiguous. The CDR3 length is 11 residues. V was cut by 4 bases and J by 7 bases, with 3 bases left in between. Germline V CDR1 and CDR2: SGHTS, YDEGEE. The CDR3 region is CASSLNSPLHF. The CDR3 region has the DNA TGTGCCAGCAGCCTCAATTCACCCCTCCACTTT.

The chain couples TRBV11-2 to TRBJ2-7; 8 bases agree with TRBD2. There are 14 residues in the CDR3. The J segment lost 2 bases and the V segment lost 5 bases, leaving 5 bases of the junction unmatched. CDR1 and CDR2 from the germline V gene are SGHAT and FQNNGV. This CDR3 is CASSPGLGAYEQYF. The CDR3 bases are TGTGCCAGCAGCCCGGGACTAGGAGCCTACGAGCAGTACTTC.

The gene calls are TRBV4-1 and TRBJ2-3; D uncertain. The CDR3 sequence is 17 residues long. Germline loops: CDR1 MGHRA, CDR2 YSYEKL. Trimming pared 0 bases from V and 3 bases from J, leaving 16 bases between. The CDR3 loop reads CASSQESSALGTDTQYF. CDR3 sequence (DNA): TGCGCCAGCAGCCAAGAAAGCAGCGCCTTGGGGACAGATACGCAGTATTTT.

The rearrangement links TRBV3-1 (or the pseudogene TRBV3-2) to TRBJ2-1; no firm D call. V was trimmed by 4 bases and J by 6 bases, leaving 16 bases between them. CDR1 and CDR2 from the germline V gene are LGHDT and YNNKEL (reference sequence). The CDR3 sequence is 15 residues long. The CDR3 protein is CASSLTSDPSNEQFF. Here the CDR3 DNA reads TGTGCCAGCAGCCTGACCTCGGACCCTAGCAATGAGCAGTTCTTC.

The chain combines TRBV5-1 with TRBJ1-6; 7 nucleotides line up with TRBD1. Germline CDR1 and CDR2: SGHRS and YFSETQ. Trimming took 4 bases from V and 9 from J; bases not matched to a gene: 10. The CDR3 is made up of 15 amino acids. In nucleotides, the CDR3 is TGCGCCAGCAGCCCTACAGGGGCTCCCGTTTCACCCCTCCACTTT. As protein: CASSPTGAPVSPLHF. Filled out from reference TRBV5-1 and TRBJ1-6, the complete variable domain reads KAGVTQTPRYLIKTRGQQVTLSCSPISGHRSVSWYQQTPGQGLQFLFEYFSETQRNKGNFPGRFSGRQFSNSRSEMNVSTLELGDSALYLCASSPTGAPVSPLHFGNGTRLTVT.

The chain has TRBV3-1 (or the pseudogene TRBV3-2) and TRBJ2-2; tentatively, D is TRBD1 or TRBD2 (7 bases each). The germline gives CDR1 LGHDT, CDR2 YNNKEL (reference sequence). The V gene lost 7 bases and the J gene lost 2 bases, with 14 bases spanning the gap. This CDR3 has 15 residues. CDR3: CASTRGGGNTGELFF. The CDR3 nucleotides read TGTGCCAGCACCCGGGGAGGGGGCAACACCGGGGAGCTGTTTTTT.

This clone has only one observation. The rearrangement joins TRBV29-1 to TRBJ2-1, with D possibly being TRBD2 (6 bases). Germline V gene lookup returns CDR1 SQVTM and CDR2 ANQGSEA. The V end lost 7 bases, the J end lost 5 bases, and 12 bases lay between the germline ends. This CDR3 comprises 12 residues. The CDR3 is CSGSVADNEQFF. CDR3 nucleotides: TGCAGCGGGAGTGTAGCGGACAATGAGCAGTTCTTC.

The chain has TRBV9 and TRBJ2-1; TRBD2 aligns across 12 bases. V lost 4 bases, J lost 7 bases, and 6 bases stayed unmatched. The CDR3 extends over 15 amino acids. Germline-derived CDR1 and CDR2 are SGDLS and YYNGEE. The chain's CDR3 is CASSLLAGGVNEQFF. Written as DNA, the CDR3 is TGTGCCAGCAGCTTACTAGCGGGGGGAGTAAATGAGCAGTTCTTC.

The chain joins TRBV2 to TRBJ2-2, with 8 bases that match TRBD1. Germline V lookup: CDR1 SNHLY, CDR2 FYNNEI. With 4 bases clipped from V and 6 bases from J, the junction kept 4 bases outside the gene matches. The CDR3 runs to 14 residues. The CDR3 nucleotides read TGTGCCAGCAGTGGGACAGGGCGGGCCGGGGAGCTGTTTTTT. This encodes CASSGTGRAGELFF. The variable domain in full, with the rest retrieved from reference TRBV2 and TRBJ2-2, is EPEVTQTPSHQVTQMGQEVILRCVPISNHLYFYWYRQILGQKVEFLVSFYNNEISEKSEIFDDQFSVERPDGSNFTLKIRSTKLEDSAMYFCASSGTGRAGELFFGEGSRLTVL.

The rearrangement links TRBV10-3 to TRBJ2-5; TRBD2 matches at 9 bases. Trimming at V came to 4 bases and at J to 1 base, leaving 7 bases not matched to a gene. The CDR3 runs to 16 residues. Looked up from germline, CDR1 is ENHRY and CDR2 is SYGVKD. The CDR3 here is CAISGLAGAIQETQYF. DNA of the CDR3: TGTGCCATCAGTGGATTAGCGGGAGCCATCCAAGAGACCCAGTACTTC.

The table lists this clone with a count of one. V is TRBV7-8 and J is TRBJ1-2; 7 positions agree with TRBD1. The CDR3 has 14 residues. V lost 7 bases and J lost 7; bases outside the gene matches: 12. CDR1 and CDR2 from the germline V gene are SGHVS and FQNEAQ. The CDR3 sequence is CASNIREGASGYTF. The CDR3 DNA sequence: TGTGCCAGCAACATCCGAGAGGGGGCATCTGGCTACACCTTC.

The chain combines TRBV5-1 with TRBJ2-1, with 9 bases that match TRBD2. This CDR3 region has 17 residues. CDR1 SGHRS and CDR2 YFSETQ come from the germline V gene. V lost 5 bases and J lost 0; bases outside the gene matches: 9. CDR3 residues: CASRVASGVSSYNEQFF. The DNA of the CDR3 is TGCGCCAGCAGAGTCGCTAGCGGGGTCAGCTCCTACAATGAGCAGTTCTTC.